This T cell receptor (beta chain) came from a study of early T cells in non-severe SARS-CoV-2 infection. Study details: Bulk RNA taken from unsorted whole blood was sequenced, leaving chains unpaired.

Notes on the study in general: In VDJdb matching, anti-spike CD8 responses were favored while private and CD4 specificities went missing.

In the library, individual cDNA molecules carried attached unique molecular identifiers. TCRdb recomputed calls from the 5' RACE reads with MiXCR, one row per CDR3 protein. The sample shows approximately 38,000 distinct CDR3 sequences, around 4% of them seen only once. This clonotype occurred many times. Its matching antigen is unknown. The CDR3 runs 16 residues. Germline V gene lookup returns CDR1 SGHRS and CDR2 YFSETQ. V was clipped by 0 bases and J by 2 bases, with 15 bases between them. The sequence was obtained from an adult who was a healthcare worker with PCR-confirmed SARS-CoV-2 infection or an uninfected control (not recorded which). The genes are TRBV5-1 and TRBJ2-7, with D hard to call. The sequenced sample consisted of whole blood. The CDR3 reads CASSLVVRLGPYEQYF. Here the CDR3 DNA reads TGCGCCAGCAGCTTGGTTGTGCGGTTGGGCCCCTACGAGCAGTACTTC.